Sequencing of this TCR beta chain was carried out in a study of cytomegalovirus exposure and HLA in healthy donors. Points from the study as a whole: Excluded: some indistinguishable V segments such as TRBV6-2 and TRBV6-3. In terms of immune exposure information, only CMV serostatus was available. With further analysis later on, most CMV-associated TCR beta chains appeared HLA-restricted.

This clone occurred once. As yet, its antigen is unknown. Use of 60 Vbeta and 13 Jbeta primers characterized the PCR. Using immunoSEQ multiplex PCR, the repertoire was profiled, and TCRdb retains in-frame clones only, with some absent. The sample carries about 120,000 clones, 81% recorded once. Germline CDR1 MRHNA, CDR2 SNTAGT. V trimming: 0 bases; J trimming: 6 bases; junction bases outside the gene matches: 9. This CDR3 comprises 17 residues. The chain joins TRBV6-4 to TRBJ2-3; 10 nucleotides agree with TRBD2. Sequenced material: PBMCs. The clonotype originates from a woman aged 25 to 45 in good health and CMV-seronegative. The CDR3 DNA reads TGTGCCAGCAGTGACTCCCCCAGCGGGAGGGCCACGGATACGCAGTATTTT. Translated: CASSDSPSGRATDTQYF.